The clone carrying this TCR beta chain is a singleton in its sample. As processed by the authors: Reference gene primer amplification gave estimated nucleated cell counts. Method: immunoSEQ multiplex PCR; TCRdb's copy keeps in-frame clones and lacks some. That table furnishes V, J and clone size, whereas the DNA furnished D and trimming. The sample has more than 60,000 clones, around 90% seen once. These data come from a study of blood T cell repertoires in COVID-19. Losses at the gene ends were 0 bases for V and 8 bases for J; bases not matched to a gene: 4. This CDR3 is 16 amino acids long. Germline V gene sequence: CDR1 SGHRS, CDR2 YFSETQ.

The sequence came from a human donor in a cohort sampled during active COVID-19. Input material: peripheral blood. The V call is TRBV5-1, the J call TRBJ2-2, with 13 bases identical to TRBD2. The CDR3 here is CASSLEGLAGNGELFF. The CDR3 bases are TGCGCCAGCAGCTTGGAGGGACTAGCGGGAAATGGGGAGCTGTTTTTT. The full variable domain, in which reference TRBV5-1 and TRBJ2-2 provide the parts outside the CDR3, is KAGVTQTPRYLIKTRGQQVTLSCSPISGHRSVSWYQQTPGQGLQFLFEYFSETQRNKGNFPGRFSGRQFSNSRSEMNVSTLELGDSALYLCASSLEGLAGNGELFFGEGSRLTVL.